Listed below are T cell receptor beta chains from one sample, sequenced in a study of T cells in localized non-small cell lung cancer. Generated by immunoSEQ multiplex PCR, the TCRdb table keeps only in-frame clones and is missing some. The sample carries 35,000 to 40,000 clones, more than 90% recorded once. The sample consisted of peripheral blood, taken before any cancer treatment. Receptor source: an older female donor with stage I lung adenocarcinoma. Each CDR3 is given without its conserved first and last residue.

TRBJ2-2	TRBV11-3	ASSLGPGSNTGELF
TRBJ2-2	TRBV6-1	ASSSSGANTGELF
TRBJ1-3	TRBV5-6	ASSSLVLSGNTIY
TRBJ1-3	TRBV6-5	ASSRFQTFGNTIY
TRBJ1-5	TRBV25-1	ASSEAGDSNQPQH
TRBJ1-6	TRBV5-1	ASSFARAEMDSPLH
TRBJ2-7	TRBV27	ASRRLAEVSYEQY
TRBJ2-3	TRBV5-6	ASSPKLGRAPDTQY
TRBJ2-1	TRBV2	ASRATGGGYNEQF
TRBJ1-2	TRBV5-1	ASNPGYRVTGYGYT
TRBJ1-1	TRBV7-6	ASSLATGITEAF
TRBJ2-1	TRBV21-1	ASSSDREGEQF
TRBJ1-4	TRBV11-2	ASSQQATNEKLF
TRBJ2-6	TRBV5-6	ASSLRLTGANVLT
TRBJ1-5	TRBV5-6	ASSLGGTSNQPQH
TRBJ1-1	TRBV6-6	ASTGWSHAEAF
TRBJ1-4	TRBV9	ASSGFDRLLVNEKLF
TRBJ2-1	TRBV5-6	ASSRSGGIYNEQF
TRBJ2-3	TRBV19	ASSLQRGGTDTQY
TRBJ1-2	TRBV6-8	ASSYSRGGSGYT
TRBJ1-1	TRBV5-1	ASGRNTGNTEAF
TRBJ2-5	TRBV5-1	ASSYTAQETQY
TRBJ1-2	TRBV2	ASRNRVGYGYT
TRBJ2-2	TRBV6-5	ASSYLGGGTGELF
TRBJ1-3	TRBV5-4	ASSWNTGGNTIY
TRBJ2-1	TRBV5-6	ASSLEALRRANEQF
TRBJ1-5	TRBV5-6	ASSLRGQPQH
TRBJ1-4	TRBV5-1	ASSSSPGEGEKLF
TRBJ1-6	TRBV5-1	ASSLDTSGQGNSPLH
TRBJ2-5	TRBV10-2	ASRREPQETQY
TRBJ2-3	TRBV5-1	ASSPLIAGTDTQY
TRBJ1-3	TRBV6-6	ASRSQSSMGNTIY
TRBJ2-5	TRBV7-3	ASSLTAGGLGETQY
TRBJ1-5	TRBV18	ASSRGTGGDYGQPQH
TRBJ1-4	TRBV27	ASSLNRKKLF
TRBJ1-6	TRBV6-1	ASSVQGYNSPLH
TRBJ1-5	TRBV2	ASGQGGNQPQH
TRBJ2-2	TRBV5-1	ASSLVLTGELF
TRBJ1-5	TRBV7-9	ASSLEAGNQPQH
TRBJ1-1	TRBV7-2	ASSRWSSRGMNTEAF
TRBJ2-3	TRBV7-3	ASSSGGAGGSDTQY
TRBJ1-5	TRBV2	ASSRWTGGGRGQPQH
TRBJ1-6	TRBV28	ASSYTRDRGGLPLH
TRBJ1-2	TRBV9	ASSANRGVAYGYT
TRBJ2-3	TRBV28	ASSYLGETDTQY
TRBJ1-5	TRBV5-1	ASSPGTGNSNQPQH
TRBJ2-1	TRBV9	ASSLTENEQF
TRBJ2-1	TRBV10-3	AISESMDYNEQF
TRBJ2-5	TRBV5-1	ASSLVSVQETQY
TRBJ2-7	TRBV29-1	SVEDLGRTTYEQY